These 15 T cell receptor beta chains came from one sample sequenced in a study of identical twins. From the 5' RACE reads, TCRdb called clonotypes with MiXCR, one entry per CDR3 protein. There are some 710,000 distinct CDR3 sequences in the sample; around 6.1% occur only once, and around 1.7% lies in the top ten. The sample comprised naive T cells sorted from blood. The receptors were sampled from a young man in good health.

The chain couples TRBV4-1 to TRBJ2-3; possibly TRBD2 for D (6 bases). The V gene's germline CDR1 is MGHRA and CDR2 YSYEKL. V dropped 2 bases and J dropped 3 bases, with 12 bases sitting between them. The CDR3 contains 15 residues. DNA for the CDR3: TGCGCCAGCAGCCAACCGTACGGGGGAACAGATACGCAGTATTTT. Translated, it gives CASSQPYGGTDTQYF.

This clonotype was counted at least ten times. V usage is TRBV5-1 and J usage is TRBJ2-5, with a tentative D call TRBD2 (6 bases). Trimming took 1 base from V and 4 from J, leaving 20 bases between them. The CDR3 is made up of 17 amino acids. Per germline, CDR1 SGHRS and CDR2 YFSETQ. The CDR3 sequence is CASSLSPPGLSGETQYF. In DNA form, the CDR3 reads TGCGCCAGCAGCTTGAGCCCCCCGGGACTTAGCGGAGAGACCCAGTACTTC.

V gene TRBV4-1 combines with J gene TRBJ2-3; D is perhaps TRBD2 (6 bases). The CDR3 has 16 amino acids. Per germline, CDR1 MGHRA and CDR2 YSYEKL. The ends were cut back, 0 bases at V and 2 bases at J, with 12 bases in the middle. The CDR3 sequence is CASSQEGSGYTDTQYF. The DNA of the CDR3 is TGCGCCAGCAGCCAAGAGGGGAGCGGGTACACAGATACGCAGTATTTT.

This rearrangement joins TRBV5-6 to TRBJ2-7; TRBD1 matches at 8 bases. Trimming at V came to 4 bases and at J to 2 bases, leaving 5 bases not matched to a gene. From germline, CDR1 is SGHDT and CDR2 YYEEEE. The CDR3 covers 14 residues. CDR3 sequence (DNA): TGTGCCAGCAGCCCCCGGGACAGGACCTACGAGCAGTACGTC. Protein: CASSPRDRTYEQYV.

Many counts were recorded for this clonotype. The chain combines TRBV20-1 with TRBJ1-5; D gene unclear. CDR3 length equals 12 residues. CDR1 DFQATT and CDR2 SNEGSKA come from the germline V gene (reference sequence). Deletions cut 8 bases from V and 5 bases from J, with 13 bases between. CDR3 in DNA: TGCAGTATAGGGCGATTGGATCAGCCCCAGCATTTT. Translating gives CSIGRLDQPQHF.

The table lists this clonotype with a few counts. The J gene is TRBJ2-3, the V gene TRBV11-2, with no clear D. The CDR3 has 13 amino acids. Trimming removed 5 bases from V and 3 bases from J, with 9 bases in between. Germline CDR1 reads SGHAT; CDR2 reads FQNNGV. The CDR3 DNA sequence: TGTGCCAGCAGCGCCGTTATAACAGATACGCAGTATTTT. Its protein is CASSAVITDTQYF.

The chain joins TRBV7-6 to TRBJ2-1; 10 bases map to TRBD1. The ends lost 1 base at V and 4 bases at J; junction bases unmatched: 4. CDR3 length: 16 residues. From germline, CDR1 is SGHVS and CDR2 FNYEAQ. DNA for the CDR3: TGTGCCAGCAGCTTAGGACAGGGGGCTCGATACAATGAGCAGTTCTTC. Translated, it gives CASSLGQGARYNEQFF.

This clonotype was recorded many times. The chain employs TRBV18 and TRBJ2-3; the D is unclear. Trimming left V 0 bases short and J 2 bases short, with 15 bases between. The V gene's germline CDR1 is KGHSH and CDR2 LQKENI. The CDR3 is made up of 17 amino acids. The chain's CDR3 is CASSPPLLDHYTDTQYF. The CDR3 nucleotides are TGTGCCAGCTCACCACCGCTTTTGGACCACTACACAGATACGCAGTATTTT.

CDR3 sequence (DNA): TGCGCCAGCAGCTTGGAGGGGACTAGCGGGAGCACAGATACGCAGTATTTT. Its translation is CASSLEGTSGSTDTQYF. The genes are TRBV5-1 and TRBJ2-3; 12 bases fit TRBD2. Per the germline V gene, CDR1 is SGHRS and CDR2 is YFSETQ. V lost 0 bases and J lost 0; bases outside the gene matches: 2. CDR3 length: 17 amino acids.

This clonotype showed up just a few times. The rearrangement uses TRBV27 and TRBJ2-1; a weak D match, TRBD2 (6 bases). Germline CDR1 and CDR2: MNHEY and SMNVEV (reference sequence). This CDR3 has 16 amino acids. V shed 4 bases and J shed 6 bases, with 19 bases lying between them. CDR3 region: CASSSPLEGGSNEQFF. The CDR3 DNA reads as TGTGCCAGCAGTTCCCCCCTGGAGGGAGGCTCCAATGAGCAGTTCTTC.

The table lists this clonotype with many counts. J is TRBJ2-2 and V is TRBV12-3 or TRBV12-4, with 9 bases lining up with TRBD2. V shed 6 bases and J 0 bases; nucleotides not matched to a gene: 11. The CDR3 is 18 residues long. In DNA form, the CDR3 reads TGTGCCAGCAGAACACGGGGACTAGCCGGGGCGAACACCGGGGAGCTGTTTTTT. It yields the protein CASRTRGLAGANTGELFF.

This clonotype was counted at least ten times. This chain uses TRBV20-1 with TRBJ2-3; D remains unclear. Germline assignment: CDR1 DFQATT and CDR2 SNEGSKA (reference sequence). With 0 bases removed from V and 0 bases from J, the gap between germline ends came to 10 bases. The CDR3 consists of 15 residues. CDR3 amino acids: CSARDAIESTDTQYF. The CDR3 bases are TGCAGTGCTAGAGATGCGATAGAAAGCACAGATACGCAGTATTTT.

The rearrangement links TRBV20-1 to TRBJ2-1; TRBD2 agrees at 12 bases. J gave up 12 bases and V 7 bases, and 7 bases lay outside the gene matches. This CDR3 region has 12 residues. The germline V gene has CDR1 DFQATT and CDR2 SNEGSKA (reference sequence). CDR3 region: CSVLLAGGGQFF. The CDR3 region has the DNA TGCAGTGTGCTACTAGCGGGAGGTGGGCAGTTCTTC.

This clonotype was seen many times. The rearrangement links TRBV12-3 or TRBV12-4 to TRBJ1-5; D is ambiguous. V lost 5 bases and J 5 bases, leaving 13 bases between the germline ends. The CDR3 totals 14 residues. CDR3 nucleotides: TGTGCCAGCAGTCCCCCGGGGAGTTATCAGCCCCAGCATTTT. It translates to CASSPPGSYQPQHF.

This clonotype appeared a few times. The chain uses TRBV7-6 and TRBJ2-2, with 11 bases that match TRBD2. The CDR3 runs to 17 residues. Germline-derived CDR1 and CDR2 are SGHVS and FNYEAQ. V was clipped by 3 bases and J by 1 base; unmatched bases: 4. CDR3 nucleotides: TGTGCCAGCAGCTTTTTGCTAGCGGGAGGGAACACCGGGGAGCTGTTTTTT. Its translation is CASSFLLAGGNTGELFF.